Listed below are T cell receptor beta chains from one sample, sequenced in a study of graft-versus-host responses after intestinal transplantation. Libraries were prepared by immunoSEQ multiplex PCR; TCRdb keeps only in-frame clonotypes and omits some of them. The table includes 60,000 to 75,000 clones, about nine tenths detected once. The sequences come from ileum tissue, collected roughly 54 weeks after transplant. The source is a human patient who received an intestinal transplant, so some T cells may come from the graft donor. CDR3s include the opening cysteine and the closing phenylalanine or tryptophan. A D gene is named only where the DNA matches it firmly. Clone size is shown for a subset of rows, as once, few, many or a class of expanded clone.

D gene | clone size | J gene | V gene | CDR3 DNA | CDR3 protein
- | - | TRBJ2-1 | TRBV13 | TGTGCCAGCAGCCCCCCGGGACACCCTTCCTACAATGAGCAGTTCTTC | CASSPPGHPSYNEQFF
- | - | TRBJ1-5 | TRBV4-1 | TGCGCCAGCAGCCGCGTGCCTGAGGGGGGCGCAGGGCAGCCCCAGCATTTT | CASSRVPEGGAGQPQHF
- | - | TRBJ2-5 | TRBV6-6 | TGTGCCAGCAGTCTCTTACAGGGTCCAAGGGAGACCCAGTACTTC | CASSLLQGPRETQYF
TRBD2 | - | TRBJ2-7 | TRBV5-1 | TGCGCCAGCAGCTTGGATGACCTAGCGGGAGAGTACGAGCAGTACTTC | CASSLDDLAGEYEQYF
- | - | TRBJ2-1 | TRBV15 | TGTGCCACCAGCAGATCCCTGGACAGCTACAATGAGCAGTTCTTC | CATSRSLDSYNEQFF
- | - | TRBJ2-2 | TRBV7-2 | TGTGCCAGCAGCCCCTTCCCCGAAGGGGGCACCGGGGAGCTGTTTTTT | CASSPFPEGGTGELFF
- | once | TRBJ1-2 | TRBV28 | TGTGCCAGCGCCCCGACAGGAAACTATGGCTACACCTTC | CASAPTGNYGYTF
- | - | TRBJ2-5 | TRBV9 | TGTGCCAGCAGCGTAGCTGGGTATTCACAAGAGACCCAGTACTTC | CASSVAGYSQETQYF
- | - | TRBJ2-7 | TRBV7-2 | TGTGCCAGCAGCGCGGACCTTTACGAGCAGTACTTC | CASSADLYEQYF
- | - | TRBJ2-7 | TRBV4-1 | TGCGCCAGCAGCCAAGATGGGGCAGGGAGCTACGAGCAGTACTTC | CASSQDGAGSYEQYF
TRBD2 | - | TRBJ2-5 | TRBV28 | TGTGCCAGCAGTTATCGACTAGCGGGGAAAGAGACCCAGTACTTC | CASSYRLAGKETQYF